The 6 T cell receptor beta chains given below trace back to one sample, sequenced in a study of beta chain features in type 1 diabetes. The investigators reverse transcribed all of the isolated RNA, so they sequenced expressed TCRB transcripts. Assay: immunoSEQ multiplex PCR; the TCRdb copy retains only in-frame clones and omits some. The sample includes about 210,000 clones, approximately 10% of them seen just once. The specimen was central memory CD4+ T cells from blood. These receptors came from a man between 18 and 35 years old in good health.

J is TRBJ2-7 and V is TRBV19, with a tentative D call TRBD2 (5 bases). Germline V gives CDR1 LNHDA, CDR2 SQIVND (reference sequence). The CDR3 is 15 residues long. Trimming took 1 base from V and 2 from J, leaving 12 bases between them. The CDR3 DNA reads as TGTGCCAGTAGTATAGGGGCCGGAGGAGCCTACGAGCAGTACTTC. It specifies CASSIGAGGAYEQYF.

This clone occurred a few times. The V call is TRBV29-1, the J call TRBJ1-4; possibly TRBD1 for D (6 bases). The V end lost 7 bases, the J end lost 8 bases, and 17 bases lay between the germline ends. CDR3 size: 13 residues. Looked up from germline, CDR1 is SQVTM and CDR2 is ANQGSEA. The CDR3 nucleotides read TGCAGCGCCTCGAGGGGGGGCGAAGAAAAACTGTTTTTT. Translation gives CSASRGGEEKLFF.

The table lists this clone with a few counts. V usage is TRBV7-9 and J usage is TRBJ2-3, with TRBD2 matching over 11 bases. Per germline, CDR1 SEHNR and CDR2 FQNEAQ (reference sequence). Losses at the gene ends were 6 bases for V and 4 bases for J; bases not matched to a gene: 6. The CDR3 runs 15 residues. CDR3 DNA: TGTGCCAGCAGGATGACTAGCGGGATGCCAGATACGCAGTATTTT. Translation gives CASRMTSGMPDTQYF.

This clone was observed a few times. The rearrangement uses TRBV18 and TRBJ1-5; no firm D call. The germline V gene encodes CDR1 KGHSH and CDR2 LQKENI. Trimming removed 3 bases from V and 9 bases from J, with 9 bases in between. This CDR3 has 12 residues. CDR3 nucleotides: TGTGCCAGCTCACCCCTTGCAGGGCCCCAGCATTTT. Translating gives CASSPLAGPQHF.

The rearrangement links TRBV9 to TRBJ2-1, with 9 nucleotides matching TRBD2. V lost 0 bases and J lost 2; bases outside the gene matches: 3. The CDR3 extends over 16 amino acids. Germline CDR1 SGDLS, CDR2 YYNGEE. The CDR3 coding sequence is TGTGCCAGCAGCGTAGGTCCTAGCGGGACCTACAATGAGCAGTTCTTC. It encodes CASSVGPSGTYNEQFF.

This clone was picked up many times. The chain couples TRBV7-2 to TRBJ2-1; D is uncertain. CDR3 length: 13 residues. Germline CDR1 SGHTA, CDR2 FQGNSA. Deletions cut 3 bases from V and 7 bases from J, with 10 bases between. The CDR3 region is CASSFLLSNEQFF. CDR3 bases: TGTGCCAGCAGCTTCCTTTTATCTAATGAGCAGTTCTTC. Combining the CDR3 with reference TRBV7-2 and TRBJ2-1 gives the whole variable domain GAGVSQSPSNKVTEKGKDVELRCDPISGHTALYWYRQSLGQGLEFLIYFQGNSAPDKSGLPSDRFSAERTGGSVSTLTIQRTQQEDSAVYLCASSFLLSNEQFFGPGTRLTVL.